One T cell receptor (beta chain) is described in this entry. Seattle's enrolled individuals joined amid active infection and were then monitored longitudinally. This sample is drawn from a study of blood T cell repertoires in COVID-19. Study at large: The United States, Italy and Spain provided the acute and convalescent COVID-19 samples. PBMCs, B-cell-depleted T cells, or T cells were the source of the cDNA or gDNA that made up the material.

Assay: immunoSEQ multiplex PCR; the TCRdb copy retains only in-frame clones and omits some. Counted here are about 440,000 clones, 88% occurring once; the ten biggest clones make up roughly 12%. From germline, CDR1 is ENHRY and CDR2 SYGVKD. Trimming removed 2 bases at V and 1 base at J, with 14 bases between. This CDR3 contains 16 residues. The V gene is TRBV10-3, the J gene TRBJ2-5, with a tentative D call TRBD2 (5 bases). The sequence was collected from a woman in her fifties or sixties with COVID-19, enrolled during active disease. Specimen: peripheral blood. CDR3 in amino acids: CAISERRGPPQETQYF. The CDR3 coding sequence is TGTGCCATCAGTGAGAGGAGAGGGCCACCCCAAGAGACCCAGTACTTC.